This T cell receptor beta chain stems from a study of blood T cell repertoires in COVID-19. For the study at large: COVID-19 samples from acute and convalescent phases originated in the United States, Italy and Spain.

The age range of participants was about 18 to 95 years, with residence in about 25 US areas. Grouping used clinical history reported by participants in a survey and questionnaire. The method was immunoSEQ multiplex PCR; TCRdb's version includes in-frame clones alone and lacks a portion of them. The sample includes about 50,000 clones, more than 85% of them seen just once. This clone has just a few counts. CDR3 size: 14 residues. CDR1 is SGHRS and CDR2 is YFSETQ in the germline V gene. The V and J ends lost 5 bases and 3 bases, in that order; junction bases with no gene match: 7. The sequenced material came from PBMCs or T cells enriched from blood (not recorded which). The gene calls are TRBV5-1 and TRBJ2-7, with 8 bases matching TRBD1. The receptor was isolated from a woman in her forties or fifties who had recovered from COVID-19. The CDR3 loop is CASRRQGSVYEQYF. CDR3 sequence (DNA): TGCGCCAGCAGACGACAGGGGTCCGTCTACGAGCAGTACTTC.